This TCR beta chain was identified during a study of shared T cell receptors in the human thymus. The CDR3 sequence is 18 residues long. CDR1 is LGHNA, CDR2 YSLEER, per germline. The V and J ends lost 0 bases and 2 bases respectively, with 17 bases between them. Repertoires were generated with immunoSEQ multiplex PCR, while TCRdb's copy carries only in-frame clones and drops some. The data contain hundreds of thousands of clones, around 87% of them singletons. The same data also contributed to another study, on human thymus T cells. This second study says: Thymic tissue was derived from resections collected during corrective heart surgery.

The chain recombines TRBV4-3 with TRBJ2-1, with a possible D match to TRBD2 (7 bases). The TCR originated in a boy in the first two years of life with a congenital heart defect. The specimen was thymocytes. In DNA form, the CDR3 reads TGCGCCAGCAGCCAAGATCGGGGGCGGGGGCTAACCTACAATGAGCAGTTCTTC. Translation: CASSQDRGRGLTYNEQFF.